Given below is one T cell receptor (beta chain) in context. The data are from a study of control samples from healthy donors and cancer patients. In germline, CDR1 is SQVTM, CDR2 ANQGSEA. The V segment lost 7 bases and the J segment 5 bases; nucleotides outside the gene matches: 8. This CDR3 contains 13 residues. The assay was immunoSEQ multiplex PCR, and TCRdb's table has in-frame clones only and misses some. The sample shows 110,000 to 150,000 clones, more than 85% of them seen only once. V gene TRBV29-1 combines with J gene TRBJ1-5; 7 positions agree with TRBD1. Sequencing input: blood. The receptor's source is a woman aged 25-40 years in good health. In nucleotides, the CDR3 is TGCAGCGCAAGACAGGGAAGCGATCAGCCCCAGCATTTT. Amino acids: CSARQGSDQPQHF.